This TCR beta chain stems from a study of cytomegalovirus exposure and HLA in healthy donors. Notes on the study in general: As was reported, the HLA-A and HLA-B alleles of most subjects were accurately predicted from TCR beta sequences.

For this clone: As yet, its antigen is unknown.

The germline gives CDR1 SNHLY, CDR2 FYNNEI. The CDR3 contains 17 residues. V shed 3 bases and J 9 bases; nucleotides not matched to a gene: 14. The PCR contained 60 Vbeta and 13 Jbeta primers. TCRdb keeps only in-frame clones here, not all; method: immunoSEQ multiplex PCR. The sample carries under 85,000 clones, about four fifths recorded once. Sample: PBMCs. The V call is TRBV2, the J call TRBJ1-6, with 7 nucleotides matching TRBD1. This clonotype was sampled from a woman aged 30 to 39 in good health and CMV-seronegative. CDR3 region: CASSDRGTARMGSPLHF. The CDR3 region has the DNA TGTGCCAGCAGTGATAGGGGGACAGCCAGGATGGGTTCACCCCTCCACTTT.